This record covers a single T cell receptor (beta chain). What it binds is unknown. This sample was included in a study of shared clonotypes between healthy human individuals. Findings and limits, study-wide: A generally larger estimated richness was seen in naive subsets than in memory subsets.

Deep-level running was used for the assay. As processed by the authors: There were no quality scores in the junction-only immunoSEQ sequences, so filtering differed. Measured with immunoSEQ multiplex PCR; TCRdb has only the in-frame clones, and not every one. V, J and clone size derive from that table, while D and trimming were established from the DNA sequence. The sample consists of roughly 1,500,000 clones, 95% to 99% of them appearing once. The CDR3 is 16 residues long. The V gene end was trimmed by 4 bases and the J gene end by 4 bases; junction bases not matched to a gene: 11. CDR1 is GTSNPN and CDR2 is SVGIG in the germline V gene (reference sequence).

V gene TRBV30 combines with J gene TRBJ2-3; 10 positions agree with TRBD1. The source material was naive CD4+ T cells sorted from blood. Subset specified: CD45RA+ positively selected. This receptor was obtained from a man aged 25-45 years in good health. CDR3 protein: CAWKEPGQGNADTQYF. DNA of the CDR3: TGTGCCTGGAAAGAGCCGGGACAGGGGAACGCAGATACGCAGTATTTT.